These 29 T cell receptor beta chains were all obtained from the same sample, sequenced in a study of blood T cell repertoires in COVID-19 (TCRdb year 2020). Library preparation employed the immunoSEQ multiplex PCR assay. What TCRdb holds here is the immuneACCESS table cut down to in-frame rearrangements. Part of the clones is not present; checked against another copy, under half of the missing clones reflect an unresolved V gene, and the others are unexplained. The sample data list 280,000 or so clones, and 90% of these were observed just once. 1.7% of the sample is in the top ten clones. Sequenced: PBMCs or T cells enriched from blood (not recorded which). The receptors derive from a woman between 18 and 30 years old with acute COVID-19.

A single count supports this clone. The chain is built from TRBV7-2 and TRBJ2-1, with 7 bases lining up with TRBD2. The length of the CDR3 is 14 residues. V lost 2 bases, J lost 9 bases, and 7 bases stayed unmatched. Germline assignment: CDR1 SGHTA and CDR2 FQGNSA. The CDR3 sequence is CASSLIQGGAEQFF. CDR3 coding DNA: TGTGCCAGCAGCTTAATCCAGGGAGGGGCTGAGCAGTTCTTC.

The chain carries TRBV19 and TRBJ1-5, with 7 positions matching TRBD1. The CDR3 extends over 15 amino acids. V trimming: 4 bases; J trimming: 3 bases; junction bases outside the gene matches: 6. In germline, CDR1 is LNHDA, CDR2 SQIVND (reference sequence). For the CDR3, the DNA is TGTGCCAGTAGTAGGGACAGTTCGTCCAATCAGCCCCAGCATTTT. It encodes CASSRDSSSNQPQHF.

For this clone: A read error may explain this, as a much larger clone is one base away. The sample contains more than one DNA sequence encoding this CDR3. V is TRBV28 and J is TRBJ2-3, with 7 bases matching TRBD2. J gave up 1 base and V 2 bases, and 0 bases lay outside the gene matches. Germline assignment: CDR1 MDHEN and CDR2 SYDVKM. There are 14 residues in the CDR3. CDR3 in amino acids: CASSLAGGTDTQYF. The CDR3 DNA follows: TGTGCCAGCAGTTTAGCGGGAGGCACAGATACGCAGTATTTT. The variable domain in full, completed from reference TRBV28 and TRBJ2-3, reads DVKVTQSSRYLVKRTGEKVFLECVQDMDHENMFWYRQDPGLGLRLIYFSYDVKMKEKGDIPEGYSVSREKKERFSLILESASTNQTSMYLCASSLAGGTDTQYFGPGTRLTVL.

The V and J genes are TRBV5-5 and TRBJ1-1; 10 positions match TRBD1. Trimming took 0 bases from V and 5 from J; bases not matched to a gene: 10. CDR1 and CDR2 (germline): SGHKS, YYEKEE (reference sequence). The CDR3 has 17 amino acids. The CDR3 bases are TGTGCCAGCAGCTTGGATCCGGGACAGGGGTTAGGTACTGAAGCTTTCTTT. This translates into CASSLDPGQGLGTEAFF.

CDR3 DNA: TGTGCCAGCAGTGGGGCCTGGACAGGGGCGGAGACCCAGTACTTC. Its translation: CASSGAWTGAETQYF. The J gene is TRBJ2-5, the V gene TRBV27; 9 bases are shared with TRBD1. CDR1 is MNHEY, CDR2 SMNVEV, per germline (reference sequence). The CDR3 has 15 amino acids. The V and J ends lost 5 bases and 5 bases, in that order; junction bases with no gene match: 9.

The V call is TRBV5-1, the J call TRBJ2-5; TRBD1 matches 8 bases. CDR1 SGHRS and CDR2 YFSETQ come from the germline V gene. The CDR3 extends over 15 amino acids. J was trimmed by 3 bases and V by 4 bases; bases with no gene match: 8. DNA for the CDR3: TGCGCCAGCAGCCACGGACAGGGTGGGGAAGAGACCCAGTACTTC. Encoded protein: CASSHGQGGEETQYF.

In nucleotides, the CDR3 is TGTGCCAGCAGCCAAGGGGGGACAGGGTATTGGGAGACCCAGTACTTC. Its translation is CASSQGGTGYWETQYF. The chain links TRBV3-1 (or the pseudogene TRBV3-2) to TRBJ2-5, with 9 bases lining up with TRBD1. Germline V gene sequence: CDR1 LGHDT, CDR2 YNNKEL (reference sequence). The CDR3 consists of 16 residues. V was pared by 1 base and J by 5 bases, with 8 bases of the junction left unmatched.

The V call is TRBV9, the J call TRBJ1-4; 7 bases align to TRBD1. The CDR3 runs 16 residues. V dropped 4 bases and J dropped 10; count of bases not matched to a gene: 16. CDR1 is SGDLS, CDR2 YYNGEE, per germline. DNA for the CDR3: TGTGCCAGCAGCCCCCAACAGGGAGTTCAGGGGGGAAAACTGTTTTTT. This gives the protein CASSPQQGVQGGKLFF.

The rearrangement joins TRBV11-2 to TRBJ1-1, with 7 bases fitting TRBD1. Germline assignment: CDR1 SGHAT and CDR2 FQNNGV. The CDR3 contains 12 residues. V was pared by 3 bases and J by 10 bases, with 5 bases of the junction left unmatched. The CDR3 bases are TGTGCCAGCAGCTTCACAGGGGACGGAGCTTTCTTT. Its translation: CASSFTGDGAFF.

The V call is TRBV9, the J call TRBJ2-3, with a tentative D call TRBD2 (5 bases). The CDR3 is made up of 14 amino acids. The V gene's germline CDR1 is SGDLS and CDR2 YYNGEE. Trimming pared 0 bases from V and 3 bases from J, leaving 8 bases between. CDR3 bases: TGTGCCAGCAGCGTAGTTGGAGGAACAGATACGCAGTATTTT. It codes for CASSVVGGTDTQYF.

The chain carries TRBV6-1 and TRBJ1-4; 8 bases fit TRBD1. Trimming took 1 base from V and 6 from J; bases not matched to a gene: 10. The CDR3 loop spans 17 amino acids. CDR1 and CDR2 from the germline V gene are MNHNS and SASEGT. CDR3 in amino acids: CASSEVLTGGEDEKLFF. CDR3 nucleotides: TGTGCCAGCAGTGAAGTCCTCACAGGGGGAGAAGATGAAAAACTGTTTTTT.

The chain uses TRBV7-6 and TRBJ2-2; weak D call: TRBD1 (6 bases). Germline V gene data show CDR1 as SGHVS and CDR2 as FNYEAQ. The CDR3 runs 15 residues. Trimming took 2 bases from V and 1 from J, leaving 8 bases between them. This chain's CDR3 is CASSLQGWNTGELFF. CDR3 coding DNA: TGTGCCAGCAGCTTACAGGGGTGGAACACCGGGGAGCTGTTTTTT.

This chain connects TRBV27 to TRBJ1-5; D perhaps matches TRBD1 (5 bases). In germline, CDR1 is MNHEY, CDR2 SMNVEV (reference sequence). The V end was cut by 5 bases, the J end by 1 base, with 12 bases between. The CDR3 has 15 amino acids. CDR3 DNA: TGTGCCAGCAGTGCTGACAGACCAAGCAATCAGCCCCAGCATTTT. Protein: CASSADRPSNQPQHF.

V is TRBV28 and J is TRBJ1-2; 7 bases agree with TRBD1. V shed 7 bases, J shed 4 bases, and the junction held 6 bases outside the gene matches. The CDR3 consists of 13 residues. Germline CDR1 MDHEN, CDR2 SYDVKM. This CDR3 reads CASISSGGYGYTF. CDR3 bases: TGTGCCAGCATTAGTTCAGGGGGCTATGGCTACACCTTC.

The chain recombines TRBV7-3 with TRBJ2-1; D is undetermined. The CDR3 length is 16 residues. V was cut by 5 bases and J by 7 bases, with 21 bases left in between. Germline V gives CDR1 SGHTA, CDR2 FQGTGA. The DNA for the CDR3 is TGTGCCAGCAGCCCCCTAATCTCCGACTCGTGGAATGAGCAGTTCTTC. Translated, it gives CASSPLISDSWNEQFF.

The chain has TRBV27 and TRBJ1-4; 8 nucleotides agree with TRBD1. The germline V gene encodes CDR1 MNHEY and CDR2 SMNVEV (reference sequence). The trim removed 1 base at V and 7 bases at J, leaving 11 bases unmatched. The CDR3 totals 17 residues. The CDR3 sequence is CASSLYLGGTGIEKLFF. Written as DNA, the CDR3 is TGTGCCAGCAGTTTATATTTGGGCGGGACAGGAATTGAAAAACTGTTTTTT.

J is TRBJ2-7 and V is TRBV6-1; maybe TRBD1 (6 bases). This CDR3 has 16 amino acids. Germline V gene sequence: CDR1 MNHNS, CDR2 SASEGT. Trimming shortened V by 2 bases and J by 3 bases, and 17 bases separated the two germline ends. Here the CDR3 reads CASSESATGRFYEQYF. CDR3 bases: TGTGCCAGCAGTGAATCCGCGACAGGTCGGTTCTACGAGCAGTACTTC.

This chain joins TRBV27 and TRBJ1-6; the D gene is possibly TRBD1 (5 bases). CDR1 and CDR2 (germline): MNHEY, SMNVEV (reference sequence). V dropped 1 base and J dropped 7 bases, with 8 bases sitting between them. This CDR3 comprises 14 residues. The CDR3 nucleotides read TGTGCCAGCAGTTTATACGGGGGAAATTCACCCCTCCACTTT. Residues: CASSLYGGNSPLHF.

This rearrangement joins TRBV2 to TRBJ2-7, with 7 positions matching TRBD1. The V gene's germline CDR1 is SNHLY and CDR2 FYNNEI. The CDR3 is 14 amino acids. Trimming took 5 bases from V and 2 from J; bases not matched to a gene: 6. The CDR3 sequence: CASSRLTGTYEQYF. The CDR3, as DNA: TGTGCCAGCAGTCGATTGACAGGGACCTACGAGCAGTACTTC.

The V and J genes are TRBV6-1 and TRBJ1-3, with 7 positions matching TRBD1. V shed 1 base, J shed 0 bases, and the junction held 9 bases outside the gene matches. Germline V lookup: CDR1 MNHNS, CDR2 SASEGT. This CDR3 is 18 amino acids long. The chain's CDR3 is CASSEGRRQGRSGNTIYF. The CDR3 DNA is TGTGCCAGCAGTGAAGGTCGGAGACAGGGCCGCTCTGGAAACACCATATATTTT.

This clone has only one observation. This CDR3 reads CAWSVHRVNEKLFF. The CDR3 region has the DNA TGTGCCTGGAGTGTACACAGGGTTAACGAAAAACTGTTTTTT. The V call is TRBV30, the J call TRBJ1-4, with D possibly TRBD1 on 6 matching bases. From germline, CDR1 is GTSNPN and CDR2 SVGIG (reference sequence). V lost 0 bases to trimming and J lost 8 bases, with 13 bases between them. The CDR3 totals 14 residues. The full variable domain, with the rest looked up from reference TRBV30 and TRBJ1-4, is SQTIHQWPATLVQPVGSPLSLECTVEGTSNPNLYWYRQAAGRGLQLLFYSVGIGQISSEVPQNLSASRPQDRQFILSSKKLLLSDSGFYLCAWSVHRVNEKLFFGSGTQLSVL.

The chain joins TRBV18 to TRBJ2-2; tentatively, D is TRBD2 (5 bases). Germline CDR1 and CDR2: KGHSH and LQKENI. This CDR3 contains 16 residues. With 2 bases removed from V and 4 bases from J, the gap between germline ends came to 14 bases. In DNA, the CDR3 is TGTGCCAGCTCACCATTGCCCCCTCGGGGCACCGGGGAGCTGTTTTTT. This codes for CASSPLPPRGTGELFF.

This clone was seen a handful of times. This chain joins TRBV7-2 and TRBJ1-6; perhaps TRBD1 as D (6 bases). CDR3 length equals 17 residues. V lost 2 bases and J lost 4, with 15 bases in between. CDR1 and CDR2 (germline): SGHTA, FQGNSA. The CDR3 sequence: CASSLYTGLTYNSPLHF. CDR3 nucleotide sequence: TGTGCCAGCAGCTTATATACAGGGTTGACTTATAATTCACCCCTCCACTTT.

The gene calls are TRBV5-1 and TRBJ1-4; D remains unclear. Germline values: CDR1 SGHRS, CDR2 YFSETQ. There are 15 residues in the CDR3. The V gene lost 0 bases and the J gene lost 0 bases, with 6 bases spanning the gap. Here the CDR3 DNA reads TGCGCCAGCAGCTTGGAACGCGCAACTAATGAAAAACTGTTTTTT. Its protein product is CASSLERATNEKLFF. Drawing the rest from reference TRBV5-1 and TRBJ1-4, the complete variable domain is KAGVTQTPRYLIKTRGQQVTLSCSPISGHRSVSWYQQTPGQGLQFLFEYFSETQRNKGNFPGRFSGRQFSNSRSEMNVSTLELGDSALYLCASSLERATNEKLFFGSGTQLSVL.

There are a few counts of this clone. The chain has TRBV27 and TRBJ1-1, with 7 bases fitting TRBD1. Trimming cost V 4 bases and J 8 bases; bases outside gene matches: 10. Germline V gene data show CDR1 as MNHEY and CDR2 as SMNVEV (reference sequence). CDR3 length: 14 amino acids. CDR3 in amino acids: CASSSHLTGQEAFF. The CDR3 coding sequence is TGTGCCAGCAGTTCGCACTTGACAGGGCAGGAAGCTTTCTTT.

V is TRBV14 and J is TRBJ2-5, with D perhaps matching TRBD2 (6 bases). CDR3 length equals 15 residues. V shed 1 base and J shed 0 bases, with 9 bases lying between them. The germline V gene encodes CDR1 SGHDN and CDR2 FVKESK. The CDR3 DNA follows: TGTGCCAGCAGCCAAGTACGGGGGAACCAAGAGACCCAGTACTTC. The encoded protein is CASSQVRGNQETQYF.

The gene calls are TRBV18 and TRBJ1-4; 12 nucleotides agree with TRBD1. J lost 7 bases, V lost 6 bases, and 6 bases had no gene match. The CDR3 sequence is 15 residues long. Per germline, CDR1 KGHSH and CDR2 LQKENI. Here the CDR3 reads CASSPGQGAGEKLFF. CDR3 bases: TGTGCCAGCTCTCCGGGACAGGGGGCAGGTGAAAAACTGTTTTTT.

The CDR3 loop is CASSRQGVLFHEQYF. In DNA form, the CDR3 reads TGTGCCAGCTCCAGACAGGGGGTTTTGTTCCACGAGCAGTACTTC. This chain connects TRBV11-2 to TRBJ2-7; TRBD1 matches at 9 bases. Germline CDR1 SGHAT, CDR2 FQNNGV. This CDR3 has 15 amino acids. The junction had 13 bases not matched to a gene; V was cut back by 8 bases and J by 5 bases.

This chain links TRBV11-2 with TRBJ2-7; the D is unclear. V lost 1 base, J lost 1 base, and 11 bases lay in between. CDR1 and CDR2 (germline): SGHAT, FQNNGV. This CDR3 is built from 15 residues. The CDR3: CASSLAGLYSYEQYF. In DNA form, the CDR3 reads TGTGCCAGCAGCTTAGCTGGGCTGTATTCCTACGAGCAGTACTTC.